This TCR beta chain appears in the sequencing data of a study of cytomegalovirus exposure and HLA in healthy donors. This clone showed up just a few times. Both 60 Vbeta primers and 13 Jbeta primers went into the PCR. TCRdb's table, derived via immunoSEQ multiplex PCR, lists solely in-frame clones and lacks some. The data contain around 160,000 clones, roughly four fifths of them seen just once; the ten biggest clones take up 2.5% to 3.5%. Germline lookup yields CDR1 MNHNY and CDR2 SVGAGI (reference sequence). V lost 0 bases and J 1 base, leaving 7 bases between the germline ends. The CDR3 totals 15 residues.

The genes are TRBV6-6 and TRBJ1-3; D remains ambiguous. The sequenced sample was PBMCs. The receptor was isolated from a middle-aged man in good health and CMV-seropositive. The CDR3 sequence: CASSYSSGSGNTIYF. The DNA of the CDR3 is TGTGCCAGCAGTTACTCGTCGGGGTCTGGAAACACCATATATTTT.